These 4 T cell receptor beta chains came from one sample sequenced in a study of T-cell reconstitution after alpha-beta-depleted transplantation in children. Preparing the TCRbeta library involved the use of unique molecular identifiers. TCRdb used MiXCR to reprocess the PCR reads, holding one entry per CDR3 protein. The top ten clones hold over 6% of a sample with about 300,000 distinct CDR3 sequences, over 9.5% of them seen once. The source material was PBMCs, sampled before TCRalphabeta/CD19-depleted stem cell transplant. Every receptor here comes from a boy under two years old with acute myeloid leukemia, due to receive a stem cell transplant.

In this sample, this clonotype turned up many times. The chain joins TRBV5-8 to TRBJ2-2, with D possibly being TRBD1 (6 bases). V was trimmed by 4 bases and J by 1 base, leaving 11 bases between them. This CDR3 is 15 amino acids long. The germline CDR1 and CDR2 sequences are SGHTS and YDEGEE. The CDR3 protein is CASSRQVLNTGELFF. The CDR3 nucleotides are TGTGCCAGCAGCAGACAGGTTCTGAACACCGGGGAGCTGTTTTTT.

This clonotype was counted many times. The chain joins TRBV12-3 or TRBV12-4 to TRBJ2-2; D unresolved. The CDR3 totals 14 residues. Trimming took off 5 bases at V and 5 bases at J, with 12 bases between the two ends. The CDR3 here is CASSIPHTTGELFF. CDR3 nucleotides: TGTGCCAGCAGTATCCCCCATACGACCGGGGAGCTGTTTTTT.

This clonotype showed up just a few times. This chain connects TRBV6-1 to TRBJ2-4, with D possibly TRBD2 on 6 matching bases. The ends were cut back, 5 bases at V and 6 bases at J, with 11 bases in the middle. Germline V gene lookup returns CDR1 MNHNS and CDR2 SASEGT. The CDR3 contains 13 residues. CDR3 in DNA: TGTGCCAGCAGTCCCTTCGGGGGAAACATTCAGTACTTC. This sequence encodes CASSPFGGNIQYF.

The table lists this clonotype with many counts. The chain joins TRBV5-1 to TRBJ2-5; perhaps TRBD1 as D (5 bases). Trimming cost V 0 bases and J 2 bases, with 14 bases left between them. The germline V gene encodes CDR1 SGHRS and CDR2 YFSETQ. The CDR3 has 16 amino acids. CDR3 sequence: CASSLAPARGQETQYF. The CDR3 DNA reads TGCGCCAGCAGCTTGGCCCCCGCTAGGGGTCAAGAGACCCAGTACTTC.